Listed here is a single TCR beta chain. The antigen this receptor binds is unknown. There are no base qualities to consult, and no much larger clone falls within one base. Preparation of the library involved the immunoSEQ multiplex PCR assay. Sourced from immuneACCESS, this table was stored by TCRdb with only in-frame sequences that have V and J called. A share of the clones is absent; for the studies checked, an unresolved V gene accounts for under half, and the remainder has no known explanation. This sample is represented by tens of thousands of clones; just under 95% of them were singletons. Jointly, the top ten make up approximately 2.9% of the sample. The CDR3 spans 14 residues, from the cysteine through the phenylalanine. Only the CDR3 DNA is retained, 42 bases long and in frame from the first base. Trimming at the junction amounts to 6 bases on V and 6 bases on J, and the germline ends lie 14 bases apart. Taken from the germline V gene (reference sequence), the CDR1 and CDR2 loops are MNHEY and SMNVEV.

The data belong to a study of T cells after somatic rescue of genetic block (dated by TCRdb to about 2020). Study-wide context: The study assessed how robust, over the long term, a T-cell system was when the system had developed through somatic rescue of a genetic block in T-cell development.

This sequence originates from a man aged 40-49 years. The chain joins TRBV27 to TRBJ2-2; the D region possibly corresponds to TRBD2 (6 bases align). The specimen sequenced was peripheral blood mononuclear cells (PBMCs). In nucleotide form, the sequence is TGTGCCAGCAGCCCCGGGGGATCCGCCGGGGAGCTGTTTTTT. Translated, it reads CASSPGGSAGELFF.